What follows are 17 T cell receptor beta chains derived from one specimen sequenced in a study of control samples from healthy donors and cancer patients. Only in-frame clones appear in the TCRdb table, and some are missing; sequencing was by immunoSEQ multiplex PCR. The sample lists about 120,000 clones, approximately 90% occurring once. The sequenced material came from blood. The receptors were sampled from a woman in her 70s in good health.

J is TRBJ1-2 and V is TRBV6-6; 7 bases are a match to TRBD1. This CDR3 is 15 amino acids long. CDR1 is MNHNY and CDR2 is SVGAGI in the germline V gene (reference sequence). V was pared by 0 bases and J by 7 bases, with 8 bases of the junction left unmatched. CDR3: CASSYSIGTASGYTF. The CDR3 nucleotides read TGTGCCAGCAGTTACTCTATCGGGACAGCGAGTGGCTACACCTTC.

This chain uses TRBV7-3 with TRBJ1-1, with a weak D call TRBD1 (6 bases). Trimming took 0 bases from V and 3 from J, leaving 8 bases between them. There are 14 residues in the CDR3. The V gene's germline CDR1 is SGHTA and CDR2 FQGTGA. The CDR3 region is CASSLTSGDTEAFF. CDR3 bases: TGTGCCAGCAGCTTAACGTCAGGGGACACTGAAGCTTTCTTT.

The chain has TRBV7-9 and TRBJ1-2; D gene unclear. Germline V gene data show CDR1 as SEHNR and CDR2 as FQNEAQ (reference sequence). Trimming removed 3 bases from V and 7 bases from J, with 15 bases in between. The CDR3 consists of 14 residues. The CDR3 region is CASSLVEGPLGYTF. The CDR3 DNA reads as TGTGCCAGCAGCTTGGTAGAGGGCCCCCTTGGCTACACCTTC. Looking up the rest from reference TRBV7-9 and TRBJ1-2 gives the full variable domain: DTGVSQNPRHKITKRGQNVTFRCDPISEHNRLYWYRQTLGQGPEFLTYFQNEAQLEKSRLLSDRFSAERPKGSFSTLEIQRTEQGDSAMYLCASSLVEGPLGYTFGSGTRLTVV.

The chain links TRBV5-1 to TRBJ1-1, with a weak D call TRBD1 (6 bases). This CDR3 is 15 amino acids long. Germline V gives CDR1 SGHRS, CDR2 YFSETQ. V lost 4 bases and J lost 3, with 16 bases in between. The CDR3: CASSLGQLIHTEAFF. CDR3 nucleotides: TGCGCCAGCAGCCTGGGACAACTGATCCACACTGAAGCTTTCTTT.

The chain is built from TRBV19 and TRBJ1-2, with 8 nucleotides matching TRBD1. The V and J ends lost 3 bases and 5 bases, in that order; junction bases with no gene match: 5. This CDR3 is built from 14 residues. Germline lookup yields CDR1 LNHDA and CDR2 SQIVND (reference sequence). This chain's CDR3 is CASSILQGEYGYTF. CDR3 DNA sequence: TGTGCCAGTAGTATCCTACAGGGGGAATATGGCTACACCTTC.

The CDR3 protein is CASSQGLAGGRREQFF. CDR3 sequence (DNA): TGCGCCAGCAGCCAAGGACTAGCGGGGGGCCGTAGGGAGCAGTTCTTC. The gene calls are TRBV4-1 and TRBJ2-1, with 13 bases matching TRBD2. Per the germline V gene, CDR1 is MGHRA and CDR2 is YSYEKL. The CDR3 has 16 residues. J gave up 10 bases and V 1 base, and 7 bases lay outside the gene matches.

The V and J genes are TRBV27 and TRBJ2-3; the D is unclear. The V end was cut by 4 bases, the J end by 9 bases, with 8 bases between. Germline V lookup: CDR1 MNHEY, CDR2 SMNVEV (reference sequence). The CDR3 contains 11 residues. CDR3: CASSSLDTQYF. CDR3 coding DNA: TGTGCCAGCAGTTCCCTTGACACGCAGTATTTT.

The chain uses TRBV6-6 and TRBJ1-2, with D uncertain. V was shortened by 6 bases and J by 8 bases, with 13 bases between the two germline ends. The CDR3 spans 12 residues. CDR1 and CDR2 from the germline V gene are MNHNY and SVGAGI (reference sequence). As DNA, the CDR3 is TGTGCCAGCAGCACACTAGATAAGGGCTACACCTTC. It specifies CASSTLDKGYTF.

The chain joins TRBV27 to TRBJ1-1, with 9 nucleotides matching TRBD1. After removal of 7 bases from V and 4 bases from J, the junction contained 13 bases not matched to a gene. Germline V gene sequence: CDR1 MNHEY, CDR2 SMNVEV (reference sequence). The CDR3 has 16 residues. CDR3 bases: TGTGCCAGCACCGAAGGGCGGGGGACAGGGCCCACTGAAGCTTTCTTT. Translating it yields CASTEGRGTGPTEAFF.

This clone was recorded only once. The chain is built from TRBV7-2 and TRBJ2-3, with D maybe TRBD2 (5 bases). The CDR3 totals 12 residues. The V and J ends lost 5 bases and 7 bases respectively, with 10 bases between them. The germline V gene has CDR1 SGHTA and CDR2 FQGNSA. The CDR3 here is CASSPDYNTQYF. The CDR3, as DNA: TGTGCCAGCAGCCCCGACTACAATACGCAGTATTTT.

The chain couples TRBV7-2 to TRBJ1-5, with a possible D match to TRBD1 (6 bases). Per germline, CDR1 SGHTA and CDR2 FQGNSA. The V gene lost 5 bases and the J gene lost 2 bases, with 13 bases spanning the gap. This CDR3 is built from 15 residues. CDR3 coding DNA: TGTGCCAGCAGCCCACAGGGTGGTGGCAATCAGCCCCAGCATTTT. This codes for CASSPQGGGNQPQHF.

The chain has TRBV7-9 and TRBJ1-6; D ambiguous. The CDR3 spans 14 residues. Germline V gene sequence: CDR1 SEHNR, CDR2 FQNEAQ (reference sequence). V was cut by 5 bases and J by 7 bases, with 12 bases left in between. The CDR3 nucleotides read TGTGCCAGCAGCCGCGGCCCAATGAATTCACCCCTCCACTTT. Its protein product is CASSRGPMNSPLHF.

The chain links TRBV3-1 (or the pseudogene TRBV3-2) to TRBJ2-5; 8 nucleotides agree with TRBD1. Per germline, CDR1 LGHDT and CDR2 YNNKEL (reference sequence). This CDR3 region has 14 residues. Trimming at V came to 5 bases and at J to 5 bases, leaving 7 bases not matched to a gene. The CDR3 sequence: CASSFQGAGETQYF. In DNA form, the CDR3 reads TGTGCCAGCAGCTTCCAGGGGGCGGGGGAGACCCAGTACTTC.

This chain connects TRBV5-1 to TRBJ2-2; the D is unclear. The CDR3 loop spans 14 amino acids. CDR1 and CDR2 (germline): SGHRS, YFSETQ. Trimming took 0 bases from V and 1 from J, leaving 4 bases between them. CDR3 region: CASSLGQNTGELFF. The CDR3 coding sequence is TGCGCCAGCAGCTTGGGGCAGAACACCGGGGAGCTGTTTTTT.

As regards this clone: One end of the junction varies from germline; a read error may be responsible. The CDR3 bases are TGTGCCAGCAGCTTGGCCGGCCAAGATTACAGTGAGCAGTTCTTC. It is translated as CASSLAGQDYSEQFF. The V call is TRBV5-6, the J call TRBJ2-1; no definite D call. This CDR3 spans 15 amino acids. Germline CDR1 SGHDT, CDR2 YYEEEE.

The V and J genes are TRBV11-2 and TRBJ1-6; D remains ambiguous. Germline assignment: CDR1 SGHAT and CDR2 FQNNGV. V gave up 6 bases and J gave up 3 bases, with 9 bases separating them. This CDR3 region has 14 residues. In nucleotides, the CDR3 is TGTGCCAGCAGTCGAGGGAACTATAATTCACCCCTCCACTTT. Protein: CASSRGNYNSPLHF.

This sequence joins TRBV3-1 (or the pseudogene TRBV3-2) and TRBJ2-7; 10 bases match TRBD1. J gave up 6 bases and V 3 bases, and 5 bases lay outside the gene matches. Germline CDR1 reads LGHDT; CDR2 reads YNNKEL (reference sequence). The CDR3 length is 14 residues. The CDR3 here is CASSQTGQGGEQYF. The CDR3 nucleotides are TGTGCCAGCAGCCAGACCGGACAGGGGGGCGAGCAGTACTTC.